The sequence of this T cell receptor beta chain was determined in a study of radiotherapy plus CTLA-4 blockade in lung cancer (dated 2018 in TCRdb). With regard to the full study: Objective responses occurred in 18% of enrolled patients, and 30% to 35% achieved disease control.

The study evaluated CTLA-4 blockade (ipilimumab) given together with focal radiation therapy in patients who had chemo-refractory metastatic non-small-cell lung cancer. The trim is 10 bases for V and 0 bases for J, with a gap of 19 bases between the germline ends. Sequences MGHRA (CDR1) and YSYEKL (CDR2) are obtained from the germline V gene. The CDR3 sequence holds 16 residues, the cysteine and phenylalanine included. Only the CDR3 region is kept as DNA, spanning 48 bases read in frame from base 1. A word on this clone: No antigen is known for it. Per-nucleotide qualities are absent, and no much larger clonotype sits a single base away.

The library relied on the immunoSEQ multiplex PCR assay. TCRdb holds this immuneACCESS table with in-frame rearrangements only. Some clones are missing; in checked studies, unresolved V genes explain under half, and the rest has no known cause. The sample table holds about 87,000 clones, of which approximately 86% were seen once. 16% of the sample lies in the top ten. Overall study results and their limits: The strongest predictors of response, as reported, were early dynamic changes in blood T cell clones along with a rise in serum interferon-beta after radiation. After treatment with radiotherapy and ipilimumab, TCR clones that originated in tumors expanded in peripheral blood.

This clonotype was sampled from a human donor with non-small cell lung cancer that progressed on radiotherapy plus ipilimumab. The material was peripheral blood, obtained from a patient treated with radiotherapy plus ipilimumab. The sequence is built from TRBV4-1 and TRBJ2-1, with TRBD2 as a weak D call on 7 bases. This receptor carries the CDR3 CATSKGGATSYNEQFF. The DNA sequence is TGCGCCACCTCAAAAGGGGGGGCCACCTCCTACAATGAGCAGTTCTTC.